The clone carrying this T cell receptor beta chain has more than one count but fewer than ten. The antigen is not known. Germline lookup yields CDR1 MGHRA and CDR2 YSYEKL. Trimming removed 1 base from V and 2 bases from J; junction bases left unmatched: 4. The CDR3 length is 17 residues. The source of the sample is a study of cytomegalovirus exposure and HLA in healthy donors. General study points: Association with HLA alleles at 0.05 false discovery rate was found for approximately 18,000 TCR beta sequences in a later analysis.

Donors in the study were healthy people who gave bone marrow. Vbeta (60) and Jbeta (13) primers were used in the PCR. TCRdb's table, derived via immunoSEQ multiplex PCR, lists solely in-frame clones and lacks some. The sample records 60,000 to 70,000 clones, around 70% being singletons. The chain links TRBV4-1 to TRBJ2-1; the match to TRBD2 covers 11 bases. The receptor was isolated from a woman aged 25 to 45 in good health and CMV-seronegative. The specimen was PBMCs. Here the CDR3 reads CASSQGSSGGAYNEQFF. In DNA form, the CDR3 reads TGCGCCAGCAGCCAAGGTAGTAGCGGGGGGGCCTACAATGAGCAGTTCTTC.